The clone carrying this TCR beta chain has only one observation. The antigen remains unidentified. These data come from a study of identical twins. Study results and limitations: Out-of-frame alpha sequences common to twins exhibited an excess of low generation probability. It was cross-sectional statistical analysis, not following the same donors, that the conclusions relied on.

TCRdb re-analysed the 5' RACE reads in MiXCR, keeping a single row per CDR3 protein. The top ten clones hold about 5.8% of a sample with 200,000 to 250,000 distinct CDR3 sequences, approximately 6.8% of them seen once. The CDR3 has 16 amino acids. Trimming cost V 3 bases and J 9 bases; bases outside gene matches: 7. Germline CDR1 reads LGHNA; CDR2 reads YNFKEQ. The same data also went into a second study, on yellow fever vaccine responses in identical twins.

The chain employs TRBV4-2 and TRBJ2-1; 14 bases line up with TRBD2. Sequenced sample: CD8+ T cells sorted from blood. The TCR originated in a woman between 18 and 30 years old in good health. The CDR3 sequence: CASSQGLAGEGSEQFF. CDR3 coding DNA: TGTGCCAGCAGCCAGGGACTAGCGGGAGAAGGTAGTGAGCAGTTCTTC.